A single sample gave rise to the 28 T cell receptor beta chains below, sequenced in a study of human T cells and chemical hapten exposure. MiXCR was run by TCRdb on the RACE reads, yielding one entry per CDR3 protein. Found here are about 77,000 distinct CDR3 sequences, 8.5% to 9.5% of them singletons; the top ten hold roughly 1.5%. Stated time point: healthy volunteer bleed at 6 weeks. It was from unfractionated whole blood that total RNA was extracted. Sequencing was carried out using whole blood. The source of these receptors is a female donor in good health. Some clones in this sample may be carry-over from other donors' samples.

V and J are TRBV6-6 and TRBJ1-1, with no clear D. Germline V CDR1 and CDR2: MNHNY, SVGAGI (reference sequence). The CDR3 is 16 residues long. The V end was cut by 5 bases, the J end by 7 bases, with 23 bases between. The CDR3 here is CASSTGITRSIGEAFF. The CDR3 nucleotides read TGTGCCAGCAGTACGGGGATAACTCGGTCGATCGGTGAAGCTTTCTTT.

The rearrangement joins TRBV5-4 to TRBJ1-3; tentatively, D is TRBD1 (5 bases). V lost 0 bases and J lost 0, with 7 bases in between. The CDR3 runs to 15 residues. Looked up from germline, CDR1 is SGHNT and CDR2 is YYREEE (reference sequence). CDR3 DNA: TGTGCCAGCAGCTTGGCAGGGATCTCTGGAAACACCATATATTTT. Residues: CASSLAGISGNTIYF.

Many counts were recorded for this clonotype. This chain connects TRBV18 to TRBJ1-5; the D is unclear. The CDR3 covers 13 residues. The germline V gene has CDR1 KGHSH and CDR2 LQKENI. Trimming removed 2 bases at V and 3 bases at J, with 5 bases between. Written as DNA, the CDR3 is TGTGCCAGCTCACCAGGCGCCAATCAGCCCCAGCATTTT. Translating gives CASSPGANQPQHF. Together with reference TRBV18 and TRBJ1-5, the CDR3 gives the full variable domain: NAGVMQNPRHLVRRRGQEARLRCSPMKGHSHVYWYRQLPEEGLKFMVYLQKENIIDESGMPKERFSAEFPKEGPSILRIQQVVRGDSAAYFCASSPGANQPQHFGDGTRLSIL.

The V gene is TRBV4-3, the J gene TRBJ2-3, with a weak D call TRBD1 (5 bases). CDR3 length: 16 amino acids. Germline CDR1 reads LGHNA; CDR2 reads YSLEER. Deletions cut 1 base from V and 1 base from J, with 12 bases between. The CDR3 loop reads CASSQGSQGGTDTQYF. In DNA, the CDR3 is TGCGCCAGCAGCCAAGGATCGCAAGGGGGCACAGATACGCAGTATTTT.

This clonotype came up many times. The V and J genes are TRBV6-2 or TRBV6-3 and TRBJ1-5, with D possibly being TRBD1 (5 bases). With 4 bases removed from V and 1 base from J, the gap between germline ends came to 11 bases. The CDR3 spans 15 residues. CDR1 is MNHEY, CDR2 SVGEGT, per germline. The CDR3 coding sequence is TGTGCCAGCAGTTTCGGGGGATCGAGCAATCAGCCCCAGCATTTT. It translates to CASSFGGSSNQPQHF.

This clonotype was found many times. J is TRBJ1-1 and V is TRBV20-1; D unclear. The CDR3 spans 15 residues. The germline V and J ends were trimmed by 1 base and 0 bases, with 12 bases remaining between them. Per germline, CDR1 DFQATT and CDR2 SNEGSKA (reference sequence). The CDR3 sequence: CSARVRRPLNTEAFF. DNA for the CDR3: TGCAGTGCTAGAGTGAGGAGGCCGTTGAACACTGAAGCTTTCTTT.

Ten or more counts support this clonotype. V is TRBV5-1 and J is TRBJ1-1; D may be TRBD1 (5 bases). The CDR3 runs 13 residues. Germline V lookup: CDR1 SGHRS, CDR2 YFSETQ. The V end was cut by 4 bases, the J end by 8 bases, with 15 bases between. The DNA of the CDR3 is TGCGCCAGCAGCGAACAGACAGAATCCGAAGCTTTCTTT. It is translated as CASSEQTESEAFF.

The rearrangement joins TRBV12-3 or TRBV12-4 to TRBJ2-3, with 9 positions matching TRBD2. V dropped 6 bases and J dropped 6; count of bases not matched to a gene: 13. The CDR3 has 16 residues. The chain's CDR3 is CASSPLSGGITDTQYF. CDR3 bases: TGTGCCAGCAGCCCACTAAGCGGGGGGATAACGGATACGCAGTATTTT.

This clonotype was seen many times. V usage is TRBV20-1 and J usage is TRBJ2-3; TRBD2 matches at 10 bases. V trimming: 4 bases; J trimming: 1 base; junction bases outside the gene matches: 5. Per the germline V gene, CDR1 is DFQATT and CDR2 is SNEGSKA (reference sequence). The CDR3 has 15 amino acids. The CDR3 DNA is TGCAGTGCTACACATAGCGGGGGGCGCACAGATACGCAGTATTTT. It encodes CSATHSGGRTDTQYF.

The V gene is TRBV28, the J gene TRBJ1-1, with 7 positions matching TRBD1. Germline V gene lookup returns CDR1 MDHEN and CDR2 SYDVKM. V lost 5 bases and J lost 10; bases outside the gene matches: 4. The CDR3 has 11 amino acids. The CDR3 sequence: CASSHGTVAFF. CDR3 sequence (DNA): TGTGCCAGCAGTCATGGGACAGTAGCTTTCTTT.

The CDR3 is CASSQVGSAEAQYF. The CDR3 DNA sequence: TGCGCCAGCAGCCAAGTTGGTAGCGCTGAGGCCCAGTACTTC. The chain couples TRBV4-3 to TRBJ2-5, with D tentatively TRBD2 (5 bases). The germline V and J ends were trimmed by 1 base and 9 bases, with 15 bases remaining between them. Germline loops: CDR1 LGHNA, CDR2 YSLEER. The CDR3 totals 14 residues.

This sequence joins TRBV18 and TRBJ1-2; D is undetermined. Germline V lookup: CDR1 KGHSH, CDR2 LQKENI. Trimming pared 2 bases from V and 2 bases from J, leaving 6 bases between. CDR3 length: 13 amino acids. CDR3 residues: CASSPGINYGYTF. CDR3 DNA: TGTGCCAGCTCACCAGGGATCAACTATGGCTACACCTTC.

The chain uses TRBV25-1 and TRBJ1-6, with a weak D call TRBD1 (6 bases). Deletions cut 7 bases from V and 9 bases from J, with 13 bases between. Germline-derived CDR1 and CDR2 are MGHDK and SYGVNS. There are 13 residues in the CDR3. CDR3 region: CASKDRKASPLHF. The CDR3 nucleotides read TGTGCCAGCAAGGACAGAAAGGCTTCACCCCTCCACTTT.

The chain recombines TRBV6-6 with TRBJ2-5, with 8 bases matching TRBD2. The V gene end was trimmed by 7 bases and the J gene end by 3 bases; junction bases not matched to a gene: 10. The germline gives CDR1 MNHNY, CDR2 SVGAGI (reference sequence). The CDR3 spans 15 residues. The CDR3 region has the DNA TGTGCCAGCACCCCTCGCCATAGCGGGGAAGAGACCCAGTACTTC. Translation: CASTPRHSGEETQYF.

The chain links TRBV7-8 to TRBJ1-4; D possibly corresponds to TRBD1 (5 bases). Germline assignment: CDR1 SGHVS and CDR2 FQNEAQ. Trimming took 4 bases from V and 0 from J, leaving 12 bases between them. This CDR3 has 16 amino acids. The CDR3 region has the DNA TGTGCCAGCAGCTCTAGGGACCCACCAACTAATGAAAAACTGTTTTTT. Encoded protein: CASSSRDPPTNEKLFF.

CDR3 sequence (DNA): TGTGCCAGCAGCCCGCCCCCCCGGGGCAGGCCTCCTTTTACCCCTCTGAACACTGAAGCTTTCTTT. It translates to CASSPPPRGRPPFTPLNTEAFF. The V gene is TRBV7-2, the J gene TRBJ1-1, with D perhaps matching TRBD1 (5 bases). CDR1 and CDR2 from the germline V gene are SGHTA and FQGNSA. This CDR3 region has 22 residues. V shed 5 bases and J shed 0 bases, with 34 bases lying between them.

This clonotype was detected only a few times. The CDR3 coding sequence is TGCGCCAGCAGCTTGGCCGTTCGGACCGGGGAGCTGTTTTTT. Its protein product is CASSLAVRTGELFF. V usage is TRBV5-1 and J usage is TRBJ2-2; D remains unclear. Germline-derived CDR1 and CDR2 are SGHRS and YFSETQ. CDR3 size: 14 residues. Trimming cost V 0 bases and J 5 bases, with 8 bases left between them.

This clonotype was counted ten times or more. This rearrangement joins TRBV20-1 to TRBJ1-5; D might be TRBD1 (5 bases). In germline, CDR1 is DFQATT, CDR2 SNEGSKA (reference sequence). Trimming stripped 1 base from V and 7 bases from J, with 23 bases between. The CDR3 is 17 amino acids. The CDR3 sequence is CSARGPPPRDGGQPQHF. The CDR3 region has the DNA TGCAGTGCTAGAGGCCCACCCCCCCGGGACGGCGGGCAGCCCCAGCATTTT.

This clonotype has at least ten counts. J is TRBJ1-4 and V is TRBV20-1; D not resolved. CDR1 is DFQATT, CDR2 SNEGSKA, per germline (reference sequence). The ends were cut back, 3 bases at V and 2 bases at J, with 7 bases in the middle. The length of the CDR3 is 13 residues. CDR3 nucleotides: TGCAGTGCTAGGGAGAGTACTAATGAAAAACTGTTTTTT. It is translated as CSARESTNEKLFF.

The table lists this clonotype with many counts. The chain carries TRBV6-5 and TRBJ1-1; TRBD1 aligns across 8 bases. Per germline, CDR1 MNHEY and CDR2 SVGAGI. The CDR3 contains 14 residues. The V gene end was trimmed by 7 bases and the J gene end by 7 bases; junction bases not matched to a gene: 11. This chain's CDR3 is CASTRGQGRDEAFF. The CDR3 coding sequence is TGTGCCAGCACCAGGGGGCAGGGGCGGGATGAAGCTTTCTTT.

There are many counts of this clonotype. The chain links TRBV6-6 to TRBJ1-2; a possible D gene is TRBD1 (5 bases). Germline V gene sequence: CDR1 MNHNY, CDR2 SVGAGI (reference sequence). The CDR3 has 11 amino acids. The V and J ends lost 6 bases and 7 bases respectively, with 9 bases between them. CDR3 coding DNA: TGTGCCAGCAGCCGACAGACTGGCTACACCTTC. Residues: CASSRQTGYTF.

This clonotype was seen more than once but under ten times. The V and J genes are TRBV5-6 and TRBJ1-4, with a tentative D call TRBD1 (6 bases). V gave up 4 bases and J gave up 13 bases, with 20 bases separating them. Germline V gene sequence: CDR1 SGHDT, CDR2 YYEEEE. The CDR3 loop spans 14 amino acids. The CDR3 is CASSGGQGPFGLFF. DNA for the CDR3: TGTGCCAGCAGCGGCGGGCAGGGGCCTTTTGGACTGTTTTTT.

The V call is TRBV4-1, the J call TRBJ1-2, with D uncertain. This CDR3 is 15 amino acids long. V shed 0 bases and J shed 1 base, with 9 bases lying between them. In germline, CDR1 is MGHRA, CDR2 YSYEKL. This CDR3 is CASSQEAYRNYGYTF. The CDR3 bases are TGCGCCAGCAGCCAAGAGGCATATCGTAACTATGGCTACACCTTC.

CDR3 residues: CASSDEGRTDTQYF. CDR3 nucleotides: TGTGCCAGCAGTGATGAGGGGCGCACAGATACGCAGTATTTT. The chain couples TRBV2 to TRBJ2-3; the D gene could be TRBD1 or TRBD2 (5 bases each). The V end lost 3 bases, the J end lost 1 base, and 8 bases lay between the germline ends. This CDR3 comprises 14 residues. Germline V CDR1 and CDR2: SNHLY, FYNNEI.

This clonotype was observed at least ten times. Here the CDR3 DNA reads TGTGCCAGCAGCCAAGATTTCGGTCAGGGCGGATATGAAGCTTTCTTT. Its protein is CASSQDFGQGGYEAFF. The chain combines TRBV4-2 with TRBJ1-1, with D maybe TRBD1 (5 bases). Per germline, CDR1 LGHNA and CDR2 YNFKEQ. V was trimmed by 0 bases and J by 7 bases, leaving 18 bases between them. The CDR3 extends over 16 amino acids.

This clonotype has ten or more counts. The chain links TRBV6-5 to TRBJ1-3; a weak D match, TRBD1 (5 bases). In germline, CDR1 is MNHEY, CDR2 SVGAGI. The CDR3 is 16 amino acids. Trimming left V 5 bases short and J 0 bases short, with 14 bases between. CDR3 protein: CASSRTGHGSGNTIYF. CDR3 DNA: TGTGCCAGCAGTCGGACCGGACACGGCTCTGGAAACACCATATATTTT.

This clonotype was counted only a few times. The CDR3 region is CASSLITGNTEAFF. The CDR3 nucleotides are TGCGCCAGCAGCTTGATTACTGGGAACACTGAAGCTTTCTTT. The chain has TRBV5-1 and TRBJ1-1; D ambiguous. This CDR3 spans 14 amino acids. The germline V gene encodes CDR1 SGHRS and CDR2 YFSETQ. The V and J ends lost 1 base and 1 base respectively, with 8 bases between them.

In this sample, this clonotype turned up a few times. The chain couples TRBV6-2 or TRBV6-3 to TRBJ2-6; D ambiguous. CDR1 and CDR2 (germline): MNHEY, SVGEGT. V was clipped by 5 bases and J by 2 bases, with 13 bases between them. The CDR3 covers 16 residues. The CDR3, as DNA: TGTGCCAGCAGTCGGGCAGGCCGGGCTGGGGCCAACGTCCTGACTTTC. It translates to CASSRAGRAGANVLTF.